These T cell receptor beta chains were read from a single sample in a study of cytomegalovirus exposure and HLA in healthy donors. The protocol was immunoSEQ multiplex PCR, while the TCRdb copy is restricted to in-frame clones and leaves out a portion. The sample records roughly 100,000 clones, roughly a tenth being singletons. The sequencing input was PBMCs. The receptors come from a man aged 50-60 years in good health and CMV-seropositive. CDR3s include the opening cysteine and the closing phenylalanine or tryptophan. The order of the fields is V gene, J gene, CDR3 protein.

>TRBV19|TRBJ1-3
CASIRVPSGNTIYF
>TRBV5-6|TRBJ2-1
CASSEDIRYEQFF
>TRBV27|TRBJ2-7
CASSLSALHLSYEQYF
>TRBV10-3|TRBJ1-1
CAIRQGTEAFF
>TRBV25-1|TRBJ2-5
CASSPGQTQETQYF
>TRBV19|TRBJ2-2
CASSSLFTGELFF
>TRBV6-1|TRBJ2-5
CASSLQGERETQYF
>TRBV10-3|TRBJ1-5
CAIREDRGARGNQPQHF
>TRBV28|TRBJ2-7
CASGHWRPGLAGDEQYF
>TRBV5-1|TRBJ1-1
CASSLREGRGAEAFF